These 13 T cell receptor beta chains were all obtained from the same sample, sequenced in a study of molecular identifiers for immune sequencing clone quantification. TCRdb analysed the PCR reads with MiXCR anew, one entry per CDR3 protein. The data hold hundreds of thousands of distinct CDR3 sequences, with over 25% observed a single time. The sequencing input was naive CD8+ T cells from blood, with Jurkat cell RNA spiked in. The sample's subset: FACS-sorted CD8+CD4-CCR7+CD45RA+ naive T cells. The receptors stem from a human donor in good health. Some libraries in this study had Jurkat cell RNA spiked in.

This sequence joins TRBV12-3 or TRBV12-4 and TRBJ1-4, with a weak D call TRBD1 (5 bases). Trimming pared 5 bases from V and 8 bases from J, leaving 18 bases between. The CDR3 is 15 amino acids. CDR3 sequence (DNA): TGTGCCAGCAGTCCCAGACAGTCCCCCTCAGAAAAACTGTTTTTT. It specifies CASSPRQSPSEKLFF.

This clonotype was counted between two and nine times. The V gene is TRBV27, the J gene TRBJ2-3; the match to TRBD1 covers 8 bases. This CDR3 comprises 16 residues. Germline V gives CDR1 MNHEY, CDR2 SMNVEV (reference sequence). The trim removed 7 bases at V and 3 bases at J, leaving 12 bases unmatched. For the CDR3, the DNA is TGTGCCAGCAATGGGACAGGAAAAGGGCTTACAGATACGCAGTATTTT. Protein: CASNGTGKGLTDTQYF.

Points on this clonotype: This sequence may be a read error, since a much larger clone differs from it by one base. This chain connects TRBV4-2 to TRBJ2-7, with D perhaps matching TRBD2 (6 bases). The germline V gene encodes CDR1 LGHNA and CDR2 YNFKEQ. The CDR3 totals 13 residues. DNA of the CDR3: TGTGTCAGCAGCCAAGGAGGGCTCTACGAGCAGTACTTC. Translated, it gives CVSSQGGLYEQYF.

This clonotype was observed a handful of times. The CDR3 bases are TGCGCCAGCAGCCAAGAAAGGGCACTAGCGCACACAGATACGCAGTATTTT. Amino acids: CASSQERALAHTDTQYF. V usage is TRBV4-3 and J usage is TRBJ2-3, with TRBD2 matching over 7 bases. Trimming removed 0 bases from V and 2 bases from J; junction bases left unmatched: 8. This CDR3 spans 17 amino acids. Germline CDR1 LGHNA, CDR2 YSLEER.

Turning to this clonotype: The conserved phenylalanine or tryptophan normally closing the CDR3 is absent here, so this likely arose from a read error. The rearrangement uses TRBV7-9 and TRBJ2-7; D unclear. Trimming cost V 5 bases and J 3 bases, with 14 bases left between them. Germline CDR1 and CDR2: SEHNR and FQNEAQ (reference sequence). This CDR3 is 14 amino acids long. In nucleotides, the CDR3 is TGTGCCAGCAGCGGGCCCTCCAGCCTCTACGAGCAGTACTAC. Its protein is CASSGPSSLYEQYY.

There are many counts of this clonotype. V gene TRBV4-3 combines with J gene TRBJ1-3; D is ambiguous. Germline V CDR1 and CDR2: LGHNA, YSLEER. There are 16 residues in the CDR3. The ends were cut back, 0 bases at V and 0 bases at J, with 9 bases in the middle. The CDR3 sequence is CASSQDSLTSGNTIYF. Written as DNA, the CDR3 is TGCGCCAGCAGCCAAGATTCGCTTACCTCTGGAAACACCATATATTTT.

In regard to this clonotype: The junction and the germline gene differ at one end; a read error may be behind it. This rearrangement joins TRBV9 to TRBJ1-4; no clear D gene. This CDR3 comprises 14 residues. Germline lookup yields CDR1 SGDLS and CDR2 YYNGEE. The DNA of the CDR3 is TGTACCAGCAGCGTGGGGTATCCTAATGAAAAACTGTTTTTT. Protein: CTSSVGYPNEKLFF.

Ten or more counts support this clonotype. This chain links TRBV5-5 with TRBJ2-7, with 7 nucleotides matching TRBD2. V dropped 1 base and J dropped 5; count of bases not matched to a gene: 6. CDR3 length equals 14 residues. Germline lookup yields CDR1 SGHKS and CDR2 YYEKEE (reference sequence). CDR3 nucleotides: TGTGCCAGCAGCTTGTTGGGAGGGGTGGACGAGCAGTACTTC. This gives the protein CASSLLGGVDEQYF.

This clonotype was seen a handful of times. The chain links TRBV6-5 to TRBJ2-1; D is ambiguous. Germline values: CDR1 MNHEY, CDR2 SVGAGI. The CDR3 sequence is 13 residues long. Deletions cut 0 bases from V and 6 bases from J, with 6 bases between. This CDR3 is CASSYSSANEQFF. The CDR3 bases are TGTGCCAGCAGTTACTCTTCTGCCAATGAGCAGTTCTTC.

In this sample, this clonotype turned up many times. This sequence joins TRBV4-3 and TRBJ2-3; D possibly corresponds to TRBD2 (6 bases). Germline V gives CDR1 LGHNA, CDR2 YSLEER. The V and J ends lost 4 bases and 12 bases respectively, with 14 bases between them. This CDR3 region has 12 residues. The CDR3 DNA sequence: TGCGCCAGCAGCCGGGCGGGGACGGTCCAGTATTTT. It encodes CASSRAGTVQYF.

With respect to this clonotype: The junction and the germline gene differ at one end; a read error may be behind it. The CDR3 here is CSASDTLNDEQNF. The CDR3 nucleotides read TGCAGTGCTAGTGACACTCTAAACGACGAGCAGAACTTC. The chain employs TRBV20-1 and TRBJ2-7; no clear D. CDR1 DFQATT and CDR2 SNEGSKA come from the germline V gene (reference sequence). The CDR3 has 13 residues.

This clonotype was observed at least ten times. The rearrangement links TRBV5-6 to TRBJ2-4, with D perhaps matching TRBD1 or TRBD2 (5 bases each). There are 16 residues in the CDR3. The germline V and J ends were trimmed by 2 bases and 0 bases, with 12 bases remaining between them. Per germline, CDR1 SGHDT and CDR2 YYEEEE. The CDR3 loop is CASSFGGSLAKNIQYF. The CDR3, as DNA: TGTGCCAGCAGCTTTGGGGGTTCCCTAGCCAAAAACATTCAGTACTTC.

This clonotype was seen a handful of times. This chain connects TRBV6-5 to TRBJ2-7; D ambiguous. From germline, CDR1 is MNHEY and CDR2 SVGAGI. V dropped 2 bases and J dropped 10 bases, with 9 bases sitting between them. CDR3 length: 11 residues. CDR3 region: CASSYGLAQYF. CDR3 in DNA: TGTGCCAGCAGTTACGGCCTCGCTCAGTACTTC.